Listed here are 2 T cell receptor beta chains from one sample, sequenced in a study of T cell responses to AZD1222 COVID-19 vaccine. Generated by immunoSEQ multiplex PCR, the TCRdb table keeps only in-frame clones and is missing some. The sample lists about 130,000 clones, around nine tenths occurring once. Sample: peripheral blood, taken on day 0 of AZD1222 vaccination. The receptors were sampled from an adult in good health.

The chain joins TRBV27 to TRBJ1-1; D is ambiguous. Trimming took off 7 bases at V and 1 base at J, with 16 bases between the two ends. Germline lookup yields CDR1 MNHEY and CDR2 SMNVEV (reference sequence). This CDR3 contains 15 residues. CDR3 region: CASNFEGFGNTEAFF. CDR3 DNA sequence: TGTGCCAGCAATTTTGAAGGGTTTGGGAACACTGAAGCTTTCTTT.

CDR3 protein: CASSSWGGPQETQYF. The DNA of the CDR3 is TGTGCCAGCAGTTCCTGGGGGGGGCCGCAAGAGACCCAGTACTTC. This sequence joins TRBV6-5 and TRBJ2-5; D possibly corresponds to TRBD2 (7 bases). The CDR3 length is 15 residues. Between the trimmed V and J ends, which lost 4 bases and 2 bases, there was a span of 14 bases. CDR1 and CDR2 from the germline V gene are MNHEY and SVGAGI.